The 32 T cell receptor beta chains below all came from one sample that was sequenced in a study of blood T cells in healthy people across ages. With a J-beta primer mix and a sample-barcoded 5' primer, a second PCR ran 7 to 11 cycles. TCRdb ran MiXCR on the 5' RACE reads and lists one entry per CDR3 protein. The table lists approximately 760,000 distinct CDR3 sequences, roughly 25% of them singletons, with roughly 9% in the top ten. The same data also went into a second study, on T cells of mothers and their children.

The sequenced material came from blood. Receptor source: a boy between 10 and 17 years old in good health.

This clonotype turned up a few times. DNA for the CDR3: TGTGCCAGCTCACCAGGATGGGGACTAGCGGGAGAATACGGCGGGTACGAGCAGTACTTC. Amino acids: CASSPGWGLAGEYGGYEQYF. V gene TRBV18 combines with J gene TRBJ2-7; TRBD2 matches 14 bases. The CDR3 has 20 residues. J lost 4 bases, V lost 2 bases, and 16 bases had no gene match. The germline gives CDR1 KGHSH, CDR2 LQKENI.

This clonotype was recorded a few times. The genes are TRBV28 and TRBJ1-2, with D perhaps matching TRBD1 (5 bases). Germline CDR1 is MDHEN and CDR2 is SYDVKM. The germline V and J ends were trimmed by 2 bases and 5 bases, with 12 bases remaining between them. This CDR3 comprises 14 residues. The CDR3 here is CASSLAREGYGYTF. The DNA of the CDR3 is TGTGCCAGCAGTTTAGCCAGGGAGGGATATGGCTACACCTTC.

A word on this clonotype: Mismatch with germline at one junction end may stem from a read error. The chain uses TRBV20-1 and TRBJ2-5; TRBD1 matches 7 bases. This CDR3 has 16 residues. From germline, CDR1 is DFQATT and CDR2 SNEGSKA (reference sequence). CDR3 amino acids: CSANPQGFFWEETQYF. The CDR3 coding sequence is TGCAGCGCTAACCCACAGGGGTTTTTTTGGGAAGAGACCCAGTACTTC.

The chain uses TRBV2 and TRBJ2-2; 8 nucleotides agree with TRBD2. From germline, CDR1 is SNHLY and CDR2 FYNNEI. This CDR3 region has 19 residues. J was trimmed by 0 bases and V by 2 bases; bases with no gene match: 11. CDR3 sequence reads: CASSEILRRGETNTGELFF. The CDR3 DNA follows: TGTGCCAGCAGTGAAATCTTACGGCGGGGGGAAACGAACACCGGGGAGCTGTTTTTT. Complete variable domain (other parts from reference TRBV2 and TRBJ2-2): EPEVTQTPSHQVTQMGQEVILRCVPISNHLYFYWYRQILGQKVEFLVSFYNNEISEKSEIFDDQFSVERPDGSNFTLKIRSTKLEDSAMYFCASSEILRRGETNTGELFFGEGSRLTVL.

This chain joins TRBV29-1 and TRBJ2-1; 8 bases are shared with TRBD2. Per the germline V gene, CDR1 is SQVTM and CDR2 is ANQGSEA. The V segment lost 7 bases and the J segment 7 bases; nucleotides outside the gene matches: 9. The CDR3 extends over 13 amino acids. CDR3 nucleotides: TGCAGCGCGAATTCGGGGGGGAGGAATGAGCAGTTCTTC. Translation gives CSANSGGRNEQFF.

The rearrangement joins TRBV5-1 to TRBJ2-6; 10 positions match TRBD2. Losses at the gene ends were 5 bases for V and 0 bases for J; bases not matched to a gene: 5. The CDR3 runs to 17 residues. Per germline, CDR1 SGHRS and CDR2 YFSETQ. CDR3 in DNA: TGCGCCAGCAGTAATCTAGCGGGAGCCTCTGGGGCCAACGTCCTGACTTTC. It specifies CASSNLAGASGANVLTF.

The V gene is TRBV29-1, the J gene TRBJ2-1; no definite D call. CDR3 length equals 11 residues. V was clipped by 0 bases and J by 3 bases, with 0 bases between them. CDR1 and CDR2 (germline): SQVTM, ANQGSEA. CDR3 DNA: TGCAGCGTTGAAGACTACAATGAGCAGTTCTTC. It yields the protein CSVEDYNEQFF.

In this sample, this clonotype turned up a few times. The CDR3 nucleotides are TGCGCCAGCAGTCTCGGAGCTAGCGGGAGTGGCACAGATACGCAGTATTTT. Protein sequence: CASSLGASGSGTDTQYF. The chain carries TRBV5-1 and TRBJ2-3, with 10 bases fitting TRBD2. The V gene end was trimmed by 5 bases and the J gene end by 1 base; junction bases not matched to a gene: 10. Germline V gene sequence: CDR1 SGHRS, CDR2 YFSETQ. The CDR3 has 17 residues.

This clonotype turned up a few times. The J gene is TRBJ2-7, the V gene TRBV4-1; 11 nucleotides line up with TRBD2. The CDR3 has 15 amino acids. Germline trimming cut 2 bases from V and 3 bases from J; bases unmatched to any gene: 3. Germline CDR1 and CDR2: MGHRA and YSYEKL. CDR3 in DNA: TGCGCCAGCAGCCAAATGGGGACTAGCGGCTACGAGCAGTACTTC. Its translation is CASSQMGTSGYEQYF.

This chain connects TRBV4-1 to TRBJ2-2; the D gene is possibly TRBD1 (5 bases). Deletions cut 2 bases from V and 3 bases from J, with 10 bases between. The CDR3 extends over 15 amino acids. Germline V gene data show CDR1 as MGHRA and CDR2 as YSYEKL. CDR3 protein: CASSQREGDTGELFF. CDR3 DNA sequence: TGCGCCAGCAGCCAAAGAGAAGGGGACACCGGGGAGCTGTTTTTT.

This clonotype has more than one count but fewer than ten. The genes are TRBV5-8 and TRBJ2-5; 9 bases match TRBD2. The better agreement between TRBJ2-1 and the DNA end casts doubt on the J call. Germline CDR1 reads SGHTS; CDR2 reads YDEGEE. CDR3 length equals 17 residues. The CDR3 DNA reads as TGTGCCAGCAGCAGAAGCGGGGGGACCTGGGTTCCCGATGAGCAGTTCTTC. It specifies CASSRSGGTWVPDEQFF.

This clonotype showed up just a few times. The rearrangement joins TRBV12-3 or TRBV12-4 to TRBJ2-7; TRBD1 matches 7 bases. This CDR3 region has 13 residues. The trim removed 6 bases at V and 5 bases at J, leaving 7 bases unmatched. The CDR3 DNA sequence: TGTGCCAGCAGACAAGGAACAGGGGACGAGCAGTACTTC. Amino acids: CASRQGTGDEQYF.

CDR3 region: CSARDMRGTFLYEQYF. CDR3 sequence (DNA): TGCAGTGCTAGAGATATGCGGGGGACCTTTCTATACGAGCAGTACTTC. J is TRBJ2-5 and V is TRBV20-1; 7 nucleotides match TRBD2. The DNA end is a closer match to TRBJ2-7, so the J assignment may be wrong. This CDR3 is built from 16 residues. Germline CDR1 and CDR2: DFQATT and SNEGSKA (reference sequence).

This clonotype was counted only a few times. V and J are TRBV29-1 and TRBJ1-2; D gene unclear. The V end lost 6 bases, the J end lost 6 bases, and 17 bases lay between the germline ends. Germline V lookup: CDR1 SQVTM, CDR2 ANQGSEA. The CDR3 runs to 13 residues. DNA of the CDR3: TGCAGCGTCGAGGCGATGACGTTGGATGGCTACACCTTC. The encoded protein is CSVEAMTLDGYTF. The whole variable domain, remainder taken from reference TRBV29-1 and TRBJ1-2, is SAVISQKPSRDICQRGTSLTIQCQVDSQVTMMFWYRQQPGQSLTLIATANQGSEATYESGFVIDKFPISRPNLTFSTLTVSNMSPEDSSIYLCSVEAMTLDGYTFGSGTRLTVV.

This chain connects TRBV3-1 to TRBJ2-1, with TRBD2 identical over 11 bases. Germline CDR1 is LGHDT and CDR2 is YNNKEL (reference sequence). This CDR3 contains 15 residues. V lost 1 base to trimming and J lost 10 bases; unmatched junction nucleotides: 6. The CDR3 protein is CASSQVRLAGGEQFF. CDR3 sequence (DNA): TGTGCCAGCAGCCAAGTGAGGCTAGCGGGAGGAGAGCAGTTCTTC.

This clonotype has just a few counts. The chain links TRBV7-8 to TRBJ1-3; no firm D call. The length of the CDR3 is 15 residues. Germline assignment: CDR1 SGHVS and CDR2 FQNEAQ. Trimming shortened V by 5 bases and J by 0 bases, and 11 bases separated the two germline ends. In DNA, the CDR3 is TGTGCCAGCAGCACGTCCCCCTACTCTGGAAACACCATATATTTT. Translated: CASSTSPYSGNTIYF.

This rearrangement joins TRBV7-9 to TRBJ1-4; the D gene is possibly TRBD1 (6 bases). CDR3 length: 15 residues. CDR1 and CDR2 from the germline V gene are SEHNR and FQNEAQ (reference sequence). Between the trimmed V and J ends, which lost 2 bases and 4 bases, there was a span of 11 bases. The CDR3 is CASSLTRTVNEKLFF. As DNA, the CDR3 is TGTGCCAGCAGCTTAACCCGGACAGTTAATGAAAAACTGTTTTTT. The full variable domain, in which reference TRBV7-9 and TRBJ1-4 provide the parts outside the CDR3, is DTGVSQNPRHKITKRGQNVTFRCDPISEHNRLYWYRQTLGQGPEFLTYFQNEAQLEKSRLLSDRFSAERPKGSFSTLEIQRTEQGDSAMYLCASSLTRTVNEKLFFGSGTQLSVL.

The CDR3 loop is CATSLAVSSYEQYF. The CDR3, as DNA: TGTGCCACCAGCCTAGCGGTGAGCTCCTACGAGCAGTACTTC. The genes are TRBV15 and TRBJ2-7; 7 nucleotides align to TRBD2. The junction had 4 bases not matched to a gene; V was cut back by 5 bases and J by 0 bases. The CDR3 spans 14 residues. Germline V gene data show CDR1 as LNHNV and CDR2 as YYDKDF (reference sequence).

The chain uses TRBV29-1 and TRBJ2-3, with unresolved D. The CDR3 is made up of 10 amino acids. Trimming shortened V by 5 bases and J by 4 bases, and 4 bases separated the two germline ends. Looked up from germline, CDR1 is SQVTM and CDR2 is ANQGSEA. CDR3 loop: CSVRSDTQYF. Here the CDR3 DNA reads TGCAGCGTTAGGTCAGATACGCAGTATTTT.

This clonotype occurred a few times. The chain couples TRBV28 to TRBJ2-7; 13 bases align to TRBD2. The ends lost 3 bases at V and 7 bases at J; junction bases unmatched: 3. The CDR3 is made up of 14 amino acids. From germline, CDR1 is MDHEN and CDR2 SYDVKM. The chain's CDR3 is CASSLGLAGREQYF. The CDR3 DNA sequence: TGTGCCAGCAGTTTGGGACTAGCGGGAAGGGAGCAGTACTTC.

CDR3 DNA: TGTGCCAGCAGCCCCAGACTAGCGGGACCTGCTTTGCCCGGGGAGCTGTTTTTT. Translating gives CASSPRLAGPALPGELFF. The chain recombines TRBV3-1 with TRBJ2-2; TRBD2 matches at 11 bases. With 4 bases clipped from V and 6 bases from J, the junction kept 13 bases outside the gene matches. There are 18 residues in the CDR3. CDR1 LGHDT and CDR2 YNNKEL come from the germline V gene (reference sequence).

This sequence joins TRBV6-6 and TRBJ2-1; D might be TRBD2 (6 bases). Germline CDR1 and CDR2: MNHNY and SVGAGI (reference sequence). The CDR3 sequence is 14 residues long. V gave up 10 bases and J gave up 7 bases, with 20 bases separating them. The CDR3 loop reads CAIWSSGSGNEQFF. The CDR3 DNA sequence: TGTGCCATCTGGAGTAGCGGCTCTGGGAATGAGCAGTTCTTC.

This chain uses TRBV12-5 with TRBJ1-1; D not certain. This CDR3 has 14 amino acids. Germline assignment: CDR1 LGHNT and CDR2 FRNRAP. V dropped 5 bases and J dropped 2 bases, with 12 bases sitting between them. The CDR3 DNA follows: TGTGCTAGTGGTACGATTTCCCTTAACACTGAAGCTTTCTTT. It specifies CASGTISLNTEAFF.

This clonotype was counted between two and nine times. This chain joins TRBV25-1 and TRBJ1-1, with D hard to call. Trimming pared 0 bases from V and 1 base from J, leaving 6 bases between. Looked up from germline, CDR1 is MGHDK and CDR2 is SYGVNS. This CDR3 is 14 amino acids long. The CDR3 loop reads CASSEYRENTEAFF. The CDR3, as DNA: TGTGCCAGCAGTGAATATAGGGAGAACACTGAAGCTTTCTTT.

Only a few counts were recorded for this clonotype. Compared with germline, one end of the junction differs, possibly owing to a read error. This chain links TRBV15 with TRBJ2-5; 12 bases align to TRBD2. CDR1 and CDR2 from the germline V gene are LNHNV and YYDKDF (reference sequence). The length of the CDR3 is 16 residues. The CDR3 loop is CATSRELAGGPGSKFF. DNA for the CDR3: TGTGCCACCAGCAGAGAACTAGCGGGAGGTCCTGGGAGTAAGTTCTTC.

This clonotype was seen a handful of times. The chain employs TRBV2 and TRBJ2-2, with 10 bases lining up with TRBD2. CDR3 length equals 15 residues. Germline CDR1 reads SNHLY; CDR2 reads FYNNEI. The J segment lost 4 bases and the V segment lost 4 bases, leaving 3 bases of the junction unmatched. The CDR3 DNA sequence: TGTGCCAGCAGTGTGGCTAGCGGGAGCACCGGGGAGCTGTTTTTT. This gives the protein CASSVASGSTGELFF.

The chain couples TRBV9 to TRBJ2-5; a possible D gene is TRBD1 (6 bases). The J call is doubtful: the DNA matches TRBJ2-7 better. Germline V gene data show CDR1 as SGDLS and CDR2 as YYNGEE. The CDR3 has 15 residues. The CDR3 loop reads CASSGVGTRSYEQYF. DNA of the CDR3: TGTGCCAGCAGCGGCGTCGGGACACGTTCCTACGAGCAGTACTTC.

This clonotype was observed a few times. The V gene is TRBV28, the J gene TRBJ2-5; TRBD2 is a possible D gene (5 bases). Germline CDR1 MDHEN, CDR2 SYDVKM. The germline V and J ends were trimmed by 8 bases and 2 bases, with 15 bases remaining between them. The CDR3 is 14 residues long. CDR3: CASGSGLPQETQYF. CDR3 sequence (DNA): TGTGCCAGCGGATCAGGACTTCCTCAAGAGACCCAGTACTTC.

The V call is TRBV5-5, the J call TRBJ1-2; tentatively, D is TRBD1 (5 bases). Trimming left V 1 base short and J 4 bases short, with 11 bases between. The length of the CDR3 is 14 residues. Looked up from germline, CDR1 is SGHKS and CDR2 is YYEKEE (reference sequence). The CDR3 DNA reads TGTGCCAGCAGCTTGCGACAGCTTGGCTATGGCTACACCTTC. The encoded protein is CASSLRQLGYGYTF.

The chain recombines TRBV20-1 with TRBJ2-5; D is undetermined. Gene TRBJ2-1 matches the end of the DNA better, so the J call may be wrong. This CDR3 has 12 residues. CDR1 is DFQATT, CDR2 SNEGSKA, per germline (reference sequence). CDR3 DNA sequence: TGCAGTGCTAGAGAAAAGGAGAATGAGCAGTTCTTC. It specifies CSAREKENEQFF.

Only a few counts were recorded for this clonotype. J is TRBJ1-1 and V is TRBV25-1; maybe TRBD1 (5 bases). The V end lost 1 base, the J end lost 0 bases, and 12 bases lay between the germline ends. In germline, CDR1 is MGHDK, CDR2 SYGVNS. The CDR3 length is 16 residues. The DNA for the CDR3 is TGTGCCAGCAGTGAATCTTACGGGACGGTGAACACTGAAGCTTTCTTT. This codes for CASSESYGTVNTEAFF.

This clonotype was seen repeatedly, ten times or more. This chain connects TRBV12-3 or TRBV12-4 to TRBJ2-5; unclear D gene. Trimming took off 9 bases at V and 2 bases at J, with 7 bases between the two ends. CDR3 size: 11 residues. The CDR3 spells CASAVQETQYF. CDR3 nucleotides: TGTGCCAGTGCGGTGCAAGAGACCCAGTACTTC.